This T cell receptor (beta chain) was sequenced for a study of shared clonotypes between healthy human individuals (dated by TCRdb to 2018 to 2021). About the investigation overall: Two women and a few men aged 18 to 49 years were included in the cohort. The study deeply sequenced blood TCR repertoires of about 5 healthy adults to estimate repertoire size and the extent of clonotype sharing between individuals. For each donor, CD4 naive and CD4 memory were each run on three plates, CD8 naive on two plates, and CD8 memory on one plate. Between about 0.8 and 8.9 billion PBMCs per donor were obtained by leukapheresis. To increase sequencing depth and limit assay-specific biases, different laboratories used diverse techniques to prepare libraries and sequence TCR repertoires. The investigation overall reported the following: Naive subsets generally had larger estimated clonotype richness than memory subsets did. When several donors were compared, the shared fraction of clonotypes was around 5.1% for naive CD4, less than 4% for naive CD8, about 2.4% for memory CD4, and less than 0.5% for memory CD8. Even with the large sequencing depth, rarefaction of the sorted-subset datasets indicated that sequencing was incomplete. Pairwise subsampling indicated that sequencing depth was expected to affect the degree of clonotype sharing among donors. Higher generation probabilities were observed for clonotypes shared by all four sorted-subset donors than for non-shared clonotypes. Sampling was restricted to blood, and TCR repertoires in tissues likely differ from the TCR repertoires found in blood. The small number of donors limited the genetic and exposure-history diversity represented.

Donors were healthy HIV-negative adults with no recently reported acute infections or vaccinations. Every donor was a Caucasian adult residing in Nashville, Tennessee, USA. CD4+ T cells were enriched by magnetic negative selection, after which naive cells were positively selected on CD45RA and the negative fraction was taken as the memory subset. After blood collection by leukapheresis, PBMCs were isolated using Ficoll-Histopaque density gradient centrifugation and then cryopreserved in the vapor phase of liquid nitrogen. Analytical flow cytometry was used to check the purity and quantity of every magnetically sorted T cell population. Each sorted fraction had its genomic DNA isolated and then quantified by UV absorbance on a Nanodrop 2000c. A remark on this clone: Its antigen specificity is not known. Base-call qualities are not available, and no considerably larger clone is one nucleotide away.

Using the deep immunoSEQ assay, TCR CDR3 regions were amplified from genomic DNA by multiplex PCR. Genomic DNA extracted from each cell subset was distributed evenly over all wells of several immunoSEQ 96-well plates, and each plate served as one replicate. For sorted subsets, 200 to 250 ng genomic DNA, equal to 25,000 to 35,000 T cell genomes, was loaded into each replicate PCR. Purified libraries were measured with a Qubit 3.0 fluorometer, size-checked on a Bioanalyzer 2100, and measured again with the KAPA Library Quantification kit. Each immunoSEQ 96-well plate was sequenced on its own single-read 150-cycle Illumina NextSeq 550 flow cell. On the authors' methods: Because the immunoSEQ output included only junctional sequences and no quality scores, the filtering could not be the same as the filtering used for full-length reads. Sequences were annotated with PyIR, a Python wrapper for IgBLAST v1.9, using IMGT germline references to assign V/J genes and CDR3. Reads were removed for weak V/J assignments (E-value above 1e-6), missing CDR3, stop codons, out-of-frame junctions, or ambiguous translated residues. V3J clonotypes were defined by identical inferred V gene, J gene, and CDR3 amino acid sequence. Percentage overlap between repertoires was computed as shared unique clonotypes divided by the size of the smaller repertoire. Three approaches were used to assess repertoire richness: RTK rarefaction, the Chao1 estimator, and Recon v2.1 estimates of unobserved clonotypes. For all TCRbeta clonotypes obtained by the gDNA method from a handful of donors, generation probabilities were computed with OLGA. The table was pulled from immuneACCESS by TCRdb, which kept in-frame rearrangements only. Such tables lose some clones; where checked, under half of the loss comes from unresolved V genes, and the rest has no known cause. V and J calls and clone size follow that table, whereas D and trimming were derived from the DNA. This sample lists 2,500,000 or so clones; just under 95% were detected once. Of the sample, 0.37% falls within the top ten clones.

There are 18 amino acids in the CDR3, from cysteine to phenylalanine inclusive. Only the CDR3 portion is preserved as DNA: 54 bases, with reading frame beginning at the first base. Compared with germline, V lacks 1 base and J lacks 5 bases; bases without a gene match: 7. From a lookup of the germline V gene, CDR1 and CDR2 are SGHDT and YYEEEE. The sequenced sample was naive CD4+ T cells from PBMCs. The cell subset or site label, read with the paper, signifies: CD45RA+ positively selected. This chain is built from TRBV5-6 and TRBJ2-1, and 15 junction bases match TRBD2. The TCR comes from a man in his late teens or twenties in good health. Some clones in this sample may be carry-over from other donors' samples. The sequence in DNA is TGTGCCAGCAGCTTGAAAGGACTAGCGGGAGGGCCTAACAATGAGCAGTTCTTC. This is translated as CASSLKGLAGGPNNEQFF.